This T cell receptor (beta chain) was observed in a study of beta chain features in type 1 diabetes. About the research overall: The samples had about 110,000,000 sorted cells examined in all. Study results and limitations: Across all four CD4+ subsets, people with type 1 diabetes showed modestly shorter TCRB CDR3s.

CDR1 and CDR2 (germline): MNHEY, SMNVEV (reference sequence). Trimming pared 2 bases from V and 1 base from J, leaving 11 bases between. This CDR3 is built from 15 residues. CD4+ naive, central memory, regulatory and stem cell-like memory cells were sorted via CD45RO/CCR7/CD25/CD127/CD95/CD27. All of the isolated RNA was reverse transcribed, so expressed TCRB transcripts were sequenced. Method: immunoSEQ multiplex PCR; TCRdb's copy keeps in-frame clones and lacks some. The profile shows 250,000 to 300,000 clones, approximately 24% of them singletons. As for this clone: What it binds is not known.

The sequence derives from a woman in her twenties or thirties with type 1 diabetes. The chain joins TRBV27 to TRBJ2-5, with D possibly being TRBD1 (5 bases). The sample taken for sequencing was naive CD4+ T cells from blood. CDR3 nucleotides: TGTGCCAGCAGTTTAACCCGACAGACCCAAGAGACCCAGTACTTC. Translated, it gives CASSLTRQTQETQYF.